This TCR beta chain was documented in a study of T cells in Graves' hyperthyroidism and ophthalmopathy. Study-level information: Specimen type is peripheral blood, collected at initial diagnosis prior to any treatment.

What was amplified from RNA transcripts were TCR beta CDR3 regions. First-round RT-PCR targeting the TCR CDR3 was performed with the HTBI primer set. TCRdb re-called the multiplex PCR reads with MiXCR, one entry per CDR3 protein. This table holds fewer than 600,000 distinct CDR3 sequences, 13% to 15% found once. The authors deemed Graves' hyperthyroidism stable absent ophthalmopathy progression within 18 months. Orbital computed tomography, thyroid ultrasound, serum thyroxine and TRAb, and clinical symptoms together informed the diagnoses. From approximately 9.5 ml of fresh peripheral blood, PBMCs were isolated. As for this clonotype: A much larger clone sits a single nucleotide away, making a read error possible.

Input material: blood. The receptor was derived from a woman aged 35 to 49 with Graves' hyperthyroidism.

CDR3 DNA: TGCGCCAGCAGCACGCCGGCGGGATCCGGGGAGCAGTACTTC. It is translated as CASSTPAGSGEQYF. The chain links TRBV5-5 to TRBJ2-7, with D possibly TRBD2 on 6 matching bases. Germline lookup yields CDR1 SGHKS and CDR2 YYEKEE (reference sequence). The CDR3 has 14 residues.